These 25 T cell receptor beta chains were all obtained from the same sample, sequenced in a study of blood T cell repertoires in COVID-19 (dated by TCRdb to about 2020). The protocol used for the library was the immunoSEQ multiplex PCR assay. TCRdb holds this immuneACCESS table with in-frame rearrangements only. Some clones are missing; in checked studies, unresolved V genes explain under half, and the rest has no known cause. For this sample there are about 200,000 clones; 88% appear just once. The ten largest account for 1.5% to 2% of the sample. The specimen sequenced was peripheral blood. These receptors all stem from a man younger than 30 with active or convalescent COVID-19.

In this sample, this clone turned up once. V and J are TRBV4-2 and TRBJ2-1; maybe TRBD2 (5 bases). The V and J ends lost 0 bases and 7 bases respectively, with 13 bases between them. The CDR3 runs to 15 residues. CDR1 is LGHNA, CDR2 YNFKEQ, per germline. CDR3 sequence reads: CASSQDRASLNEQFF. The CDR3 nucleotides read TGTGCCAGCAGCCAAGATCGGGCTAGCTTGAATGAGCAGTTCTTC.

V gene TRBV3-1 (or the pseudogene TRBV3-2) combines with J gene TRBJ2-7; 8 bases align to TRBD1. CDR3 length: 14 amino acids. Per the germline V gene, CDR1 is LGHDT and CDR2 is YNNKEL (reference sequence). J lost 5 bases, V lost 2 bases, and 5 bases had no gene match. CDR3 bases: TGTGCCAGCAGCCAACGACAGGGGCTCCACGAGCAGTACTTC. Translated: CASSQRQGLHEQYF.

V is TRBV14 and J is TRBJ1-4; no reliable D call. Germline V CDR1 and CDR2: SGHDN, FVKESK. Trimming removed 1 base from V and 8 bases from J, with 14 bases in between. The CDR3 runs to 15 residues. For the CDR3, the DNA is TGTGCCAGCAGCCAAGGTTTGGCGGGGAACGAAAAACTGTTTTTT. It yields the protein CASSQGLAGNEKLFF.

This clone is a singleton in its sample. The chain recombines TRBV7-2 with TRBJ2-3, with D perhaps matching TRBD2 (6 bases). Trimming pared 1 base from V and 1 base from J, leaving 18 bases between. This CDR3 spans 18 amino acids. The germline V gene has CDR1 SGHTA and CDR2 FQGNSA. The CDR3 DNA follows: TGTGCCAGCAGCTTAGGGGCCCTTCGGGGGAGGCGCACAGATACGCAGTATTTT. It translates to CASSLGALRGRRTDTQYF. The full variable domain, completed using reference TRBV7-2 and TRBJ2-3, is GAGVSQSPSNKVTEKGKDVELRCDPISGHTALYWYRQSLGQGLEFLIYFQGNSAPDKSGLPSDRFSAERTGGSVSTLTIQRTQQEDSAVYLCASSLGALRGRRTDTQYFGPGTRLTVL.

The V gene is TRBV7-2, the J gene TRBJ2-5; 7 nucleotides align to TRBD2. The CDR3 is 14 amino acids. V shed 0 bases, J shed 7 bases, and the junction held 5 bases outside the gene matches. The V gene's germline CDR1 is SGHTA and CDR2 FQGNSA. The CDR3 loop reads CASSLAGRAGTQYF. The CDR3 DNA reads TGTGCCAGCAGCTTAGCGGGGAGGGCGGGGACCCAGTACTTC.

The chain uses TRBV19 and TRBJ2-1, with 8 positions matching TRBD2. Per germline, CDR1 LNHDA and CDR2 SQIVND (reference sequence). This CDR3 has 16 amino acids. V lost 5 bases, J lost 0 bases, and 6 bases stayed unmatched. The CDR3 region is CASSAERGGSYNEQFF. CDR3 sequence (DNA): TGTGCCAGTAGTGCGGAACGGGGGGGCTCCTACAATGAGCAGTTCTTC.

V is TRBV24-1 and J is TRBJ1-2; TRBD1 matches at 9 bases. Germline CDR1 is KGHDR and CDR2 is SFDVKD. This CDR3 is built from 18 residues. Trimming cost V 3 bases and J 0 bases; bases outside gene matches: 10. CDR3 DNA sequence: TGTGCCACCAGTGATCTCCGGGACAGGGCCCTAGCTAACTATGGCTACACCTTC. It translates to CATSDLRDRALANYGYTF.

Here the CDR3 DNA reads TGTGCCAGCAGCCAGGACAGGGGGTATGGCTACACCTTC. Translated: CASSQDRGYGYTF. The genes are TRBV9 and TRBJ1-2; 10 bases align to TRBD1. The trim removed 4 bases at V and 5 bases at J, leaving 2 bases unmatched. Per the germline V gene, CDR1 is SGDLS and CDR2 is YYNGEE. This CDR3 spans 13 amino acids.

This clone was picked up one time. The rearrangement links TRBV7-8 to TRBJ2-2; TRBD2 aligns across 7 bases. This CDR3 spans 15 amino acids. Germline V gives CDR1 SGHVS, CDR2 FQNEAQ. Trimming at V came to 5 bases and at J to 7 bases, leaving 10 bases not matched to a gene. The CDR3 loop reads CASSILAGDVGELFF. The CDR3 DNA sequence: TGTGCCAGCAGCATACTGGCGGGAGATGTCGGGGAGCTGTTTTTT. The full variable domain, rest sourced from reference TRBV7-8 and TRBJ2-2, is GAGVSQSPRYKVAKRGQDVALRCDPISGHVSLFWYQQALGQGPEFLTYFQNEAQLDKSGLPSDRFFAERPEGSVSTLKIQRTQQEDSAVYLCASSILAGDVGELFFGEGSRLTVL.

This sequence joins TRBV5-1 and TRBJ1-4, with D possibly matching TRBD1 (5 bases). This CDR3 is 16 amino acids long. Trimming cost V 0 bases and J 3 bases, with 12 bases left between them. Germline V gene data show CDR1 as SGHRS and CDR2 as YFSETQ. The DNA of the CDR3 is TGCGCCAGCAGCTTGGAGTGGAGGGGTTCTAATGAAAAACTGTTTTTT. Translated, it gives CASSLEWRGSNEKLFF. The full variable domain, with the rest looked up from reference TRBV5-1 and TRBJ1-4, is KAGVTQTPRYLIKTRGQQVTLSCSPISGHRSVSWYQQTPGQGLQFLFEYFSETQRNKGNFPGRFSGRQFSNSRSEMNVSTLELGDSALYLCASSLEWRGSNEKLFFGSGTQLSVL.

V usage is TRBV29-1 and J usage is TRBJ1-1, with 10 nucleotides matching TRBD1. There are 12 residues in the CDR3. V lost 7 bases and J lost 4; bases outside the gene matches: 3. Germline CDR1 is SQVTM and CDR2 is ANQGSEA. CDR3 residues: CSGQGAGTEAFF. In nucleotides, the CDR3 is TGCAGCGGACAGGGGGCGGGCACTGAAGCTTTCTTT.

The CDR3 loop is CASSLLAASYGYTF. In DNA, the CDR3 is TGTGCCAGCAGCTTATTGGCGGCCTCCTATGGCTACACCTTC. The V gene is TRBV7-3, the J gene TRBJ1-2; D unresolved. This CDR3 contains 14 residues. Trimming shortened V by 2 bases and J by 4 bases, and 11 bases separated the two germline ends. CDR1 and CDR2 from the germline V gene are SGHTA and FQGTGA. Full variable domain (remainder filled in from reference TRBV7-3 and TRBJ1-2): GAGVSQTPSNKVTEKGKYVELRCDPISGHTALYWYRQSLGQGPEFLIYFQGTGAADDSGLPNDRFFAVRPEGSVSTLKIQRTERGDSAVYLCASSLLAASYGYTFGSGTRLTVV.

This sequence joins TRBV6-5 and TRBJ1-3; D call uncertain. Germline V lookup: CDR1 MNHEY, CDR2 SVGAGI. Trimming shortened V by 0 bases and J by 0 bases, and 3 bases separated the two germline ends. The CDR3 runs 14 residues. The CDR3 DNA follows: TGTGCCAGCAGTTACTCGGCCTCTGGAAACACCATATATTTT. It translates to CASSYSASGNTIYF.

This sequence joins TRBV19 and TRBJ1-1; the match to TRBD1 covers 9 bases. The CDR3 consists of 15 residues. V was clipped by 6 bases and J by 3 bases; unmatched bases: 8. Germline CDR1 is LNHDA and CDR2 is SQIVND (reference sequence). The CDR3 loop is CASRFPGTGYTEAFF. CDR3 coding DNA: TGTGCCAGTAGGTTCCCCGGGACAGGGTACACTGAAGCTTTCTTT.

The chain combines TRBV27 with TRBJ1-1; TRBD1 agrees at 9 bases. Germline CDR1 is MNHEY and CDR2 is SMNVEV (reference sequence). Trimming at V came to 6 bases and at J to 5 bases, leaving 7 bases not matched to a gene. This CDR3 has 14 amino acids. CDR3 DNA sequence: TGTGCCAGCAGCCTACAGGGGGCACGTACTGAAGCTTTCTTT. Amino acid sequence: CASSLQGARTEAFF.

This rearrangement joins TRBV30 to TRBJ1-3; TRBD1 matches at 7 bases. V gave up 2 bases and J gave up 4 bases; unmatched junction bases: 5. The CDR3 extends over 14 amino acids. Germline V gene data show CDR1 as GTSNPN and CDR2 as SVGIG (reference sequence). CDR3 amino acids: CAWSRQGVGNTIYF. DNA of the CDR3: TGTGCCTGGAGTCGGCAGGGGGTCGGAAACACCATATATTTT.

The rearrangement joins TRBV4-3 to TRBJ1-1, with D unresolved. Germline values: CDR1 LGHNA, CDR2 YSLEER. Trimming took 0 bases from V and 1 from J, leaving 9 bases between them. This CDR3 has 15 residues. The CDR3 loop reads CASSQDSTGNTEAFF. CDR3 sequence (DNA): TGCGCCAGCAGCCAAGATTCAACTGGGAACACTGAAGCTTTCTTT.

The chain combines TRBV29-1 with TRBJ2-3; 7 bases agree with TRBD2. CDR1 and CDR2 from the germline V gene are SQVTM and ANQGSEA. The CDR3 length is 13 residues. Unmatched junction bases numbered 1, after V lost 3 bases and J lost 1 base. DNA for the CDR3: TGCAGCGTTGATCGGGAGGGCACAGATACGCAGTATTTT. This encodes CSVDREGTDTQYF.

V gene TRBV18 combines with J gene TRBJ1-5; TRBD1 matches at 7 bases. Trimming took 3 bases from V and 7 from J; bases not matched to a gene: 9. The CDR3 spans 15 residues. Germline V gene data show CDR1 as KGHSH and CDR2 as LQKENI. The CDR3 protein is CASSPERGREQPQHF. The CDR3 coding sequence is TGTGCCAGCTCACCCGAAAGGGGGCGGGAACAGCCCCAGCATTTT.

The CDR3 DNA follows: TGTGCCACCAGCAGTTTCGCACGTTCCGTGAGTGGAAACACCATATATTTT. Residues: CATSSFARSVSGNTIYF. The V call is TRBV15, the J call TRBJ1-3; no firm D call. This CDR3 comprises 17 residues. The V end was cut by 3 bases, the J end by 3 bases, with 18 bases between. In germline, CDR1 is LNHNV, CDR2 YYDKDF (reference sequence).

CDR3 sequence (DNA): TGTGCCAGTAGAGACAGAGGGAACACTGAAGCTTTCTTT. Translating gives CASRDRGNTEAFF. This rearrangement joins TRBV19 to TRBJ1-1; possible D gene TRBD1, 5 bases. Germline V gives CDR1 LNHDA, CDR2 SQIVND (reference sequence). This CDR3 region has 13 residues. Trimming removed 6 bases at V and 1 base at J, with 9 bases between.

This rearrangement joins TRBV5-4 to TRBJ1-1, with no clear D. Trimming cost V 3 bases and J 7 bases, with 13 bases left between them. Germline lookup yields CDR1 SGHNT and CDR2 YYREEE (reference sequence). The CDR3 contains 13 residues. The CDR3 reads CASSWGGKHEAFF. DNA for the CDR3: TGTGCCAGCAGCTGGGGAGGAAAGCATGAAGCTTTCTTT.

The V gene is TRBV11-3, the J gene TRBJ2-5; 9 positions agree with TRBD2. Germline loops: CDR1 SGHNT, CDR2 YENEEA. Losses at the gene ends were 2 bases for V and 3 bases for J; bases not matched to a gene: 4. The CDR3 contains 15 residues. The CDR3 is CASSLSGGREETQYF. CDR3 nucleotide sequence: TGTGCCAGCAGCTTAAGCGGGGGGCGCGAAGAGACCCAGTACTTC.

The chain joins TRBV6-6 to TRBJ2-2, with D possibly TRBD2 on 6 matching bases. V was clipped by 4 bases and J by 1 base, with 7 bases between them. CDR3 length equals 14 residues. CDR1 is MNHNY and CDR2 is SVGAGI in the germline V gene (reference sequence). CDR3 amino acids: CASSWRENTGELFF. The DNA of the CDR3 is TGTGCCAGCAGTTGGCGGGAGAACACCGGGGAGCTGTTTTTT.

The CDR3 coding sequence is TGTGCCATCAGGACCGACAGGGACGATTCACCCCTCCACTTT. It codes for CAIRTDRDDSPLHF. V and J are TRBV10-3 and TRBJ1-6, with TRBD1 matching 7 bases. The CDR3 has 14 amino acids. Germline CDR1 and CDR2: ENHRY and SYGVKD. The V gene end was trimmed by 6 bases and the J gene end by 8 bases; junction bases not matched to a gene: 7.